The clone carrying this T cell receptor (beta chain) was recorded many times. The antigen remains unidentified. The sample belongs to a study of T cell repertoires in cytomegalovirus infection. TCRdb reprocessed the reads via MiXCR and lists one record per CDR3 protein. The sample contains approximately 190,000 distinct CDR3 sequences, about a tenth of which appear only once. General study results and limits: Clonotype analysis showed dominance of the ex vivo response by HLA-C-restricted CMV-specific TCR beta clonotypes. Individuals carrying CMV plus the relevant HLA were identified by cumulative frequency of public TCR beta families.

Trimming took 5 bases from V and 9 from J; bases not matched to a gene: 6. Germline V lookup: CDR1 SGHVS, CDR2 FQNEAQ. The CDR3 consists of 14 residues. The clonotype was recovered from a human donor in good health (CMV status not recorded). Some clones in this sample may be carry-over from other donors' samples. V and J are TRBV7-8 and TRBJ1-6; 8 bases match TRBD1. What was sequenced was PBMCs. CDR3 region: CASSGDRGGSPLHF. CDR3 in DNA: TGTGCCAGCAGCGGAGACAGGGGCGGTTCACCCCTCCACTTT.